The entry that follows covers one T cell receptor beta chain sequence. This entry is derived from a study of cytomegalovirus exposure and HLA in healthy donors. The CDR3 runs to 13 residues. Trimming took off 3 bases at V and 7 bases at J, with 12 bases between the two ends. The germline V gene encodes CDR1 LNHNV and CDR2 YYDKDF (reference sequence). Primers included in the PCR were 60 Vbeta and 13 Jbeta primers. Clones were read by immunoSEQ multiplex PCR, and TCRdb kept only the in-frame ones, dropping some. The sample lists under 150,000 clones, roughly 88% occurring once. The chain carries TRBV15 and TRBJ1-1; D is unresolved. The sample consisted of PBMCs. The receptor was derived from a man aged 50 or older in good health and CMV-seronegative. The CDR3 region is CATSSLGIVEAFF. The CDR3 DNA sequence: TGTGCCACCAGCAGCCTCGGGATTGTTGAAGCTTTCTTT.